This T cell receptor (beta chain) was documented in a study of T cells in Graves' hyperthyroidism and ophthalmopathy. What was amplified from RNA transcripts were TCR beta CDR3 regions. The HTBI primer set drove a first-round RT-PCR of the TCR CDR3. TCRdb reanalysed the multiplex PCR reads using MiXCR and keeps one entry per CDR3 protein. Of fewer than 550,000 distinct CDR3 sequences listed, 15% to 19% were seen once; the top ten hold roughly 14%. CDR3 size: 16 residues. V was pared by 3 bases and J by 6 bases, with 10 bases of the junction left unmatched. Every diagnosis used clinical symptoms, serum thyroxine and TRAb, thyroid ultrasound and orbital computed tomography.

The chain has TRBV12-3 or TRBV12-4 and TRBJ2-1, with TRBD2 matching 8 bases. This TCR was recovered from a woman between 18 and 30 years old with Graves' hyperthyroidism. Sample: blood. The CDR3 protein is CASSFLYGRDFNEQFF. The CDR3 DNA reads as TGTGCCAGCAGTTTTCTATACGGGAGGGATTTCAATGAGCAGTTCTTC.